This T cell receptor (beta chain) comes out of a study of human T cells and chemical hapten exposure. Study at large: DPC at 2% was the sensitizing agent, placed on approximately 2 cm by approximately 2 cm of upper inner arm skin.

The time point denotes: patch test 3, about 24 weeks after DPC sensitization. Treatment described: therapeutic diphenylcyclopropenone sensitization with weekly scalp DPC. Unfractionated whole blood yielded the extracted total RNA. This clonotype was seen ten or more times. TCRdb re-analysed the RACE reads in MiXCR, keeping a single row per CDR3 protein. The sample consists of tens of thousands of distinct CDR3 sequences, approximately 10% of them appearing once. CDR1 is DFQATT, CDR2 SNEGSKA, per germline (reference sequence). V gave up 5 bases and J gave up 5 bases, with 13 bases separating them. The CDR3 has 13 residues.

The sequencing used whole blood, collected in connection with sensitization to the hapten diphenylcyclopropenone (DPC). This chain links TRBV20-1 with TRBJ2-1; a weak D match, TRBD1 (6 bases). This sequence was found in a woman in her 30s with alopecia areata. Some clones in this sample may be carry-over from other donors' samples. The CDR3 reads CSALAGTHNEQFF. CDR3 coding DNA: TGCAGTGCTCTCGCCGGGACACACAATGAGCAGTTCTTC.